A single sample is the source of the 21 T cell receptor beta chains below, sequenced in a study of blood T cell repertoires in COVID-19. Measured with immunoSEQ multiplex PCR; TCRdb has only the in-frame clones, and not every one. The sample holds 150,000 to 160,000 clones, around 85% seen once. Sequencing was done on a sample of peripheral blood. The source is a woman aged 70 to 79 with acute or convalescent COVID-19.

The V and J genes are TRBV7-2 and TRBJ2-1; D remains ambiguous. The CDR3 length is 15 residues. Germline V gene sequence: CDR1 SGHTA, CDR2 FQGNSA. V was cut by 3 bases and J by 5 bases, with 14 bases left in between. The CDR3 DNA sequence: TGTGCCAGCAGCTTGCGCCGGGTCAAGAACAATGAGCAGTTCTTC. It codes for CASSLRRVKNNEQFF.

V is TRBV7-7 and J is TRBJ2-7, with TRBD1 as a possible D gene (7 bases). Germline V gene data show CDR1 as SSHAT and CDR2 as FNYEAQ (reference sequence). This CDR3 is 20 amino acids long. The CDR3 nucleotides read TGTGCTAGCAGCTCCGCAACCCTCTACCCGACAGGGAGGTACTCCTACGAGCAGTACGTC. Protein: CASSSATLYPTGRYSYEQYV.

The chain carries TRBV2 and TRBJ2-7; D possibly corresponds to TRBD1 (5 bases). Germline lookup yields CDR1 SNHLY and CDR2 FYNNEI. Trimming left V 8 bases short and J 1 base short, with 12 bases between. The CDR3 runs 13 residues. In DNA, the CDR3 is TGTGCCAGCCTAGGGGCGCCATCCTACGAGCAGTACTTC. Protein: CASLGAPSYEQYF.

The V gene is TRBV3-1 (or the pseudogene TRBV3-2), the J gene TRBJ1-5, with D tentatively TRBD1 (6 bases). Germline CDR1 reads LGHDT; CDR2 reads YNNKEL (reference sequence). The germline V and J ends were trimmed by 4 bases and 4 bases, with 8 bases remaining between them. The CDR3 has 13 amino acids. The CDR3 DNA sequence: TGTGCCAGCAGCCCGACAGGAAATCAGCCCCAGCATTTT. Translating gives CASSPTGNQPQHF.

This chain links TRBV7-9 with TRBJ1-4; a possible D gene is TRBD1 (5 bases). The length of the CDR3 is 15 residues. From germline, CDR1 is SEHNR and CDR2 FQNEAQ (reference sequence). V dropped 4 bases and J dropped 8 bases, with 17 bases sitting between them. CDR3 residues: CASSSSGLNREKLFF. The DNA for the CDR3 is TGTGCCAGCAGCTCCTCGGGTCTTAACAGGGAAAAACTGTTTTTT.

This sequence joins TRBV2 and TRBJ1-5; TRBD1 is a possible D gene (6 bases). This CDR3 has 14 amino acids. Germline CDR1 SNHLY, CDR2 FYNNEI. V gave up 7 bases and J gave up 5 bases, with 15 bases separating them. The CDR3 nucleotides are TGTGCCAGCAACCCACAGGGCCTCGATCAGCCCCAGCATTTT. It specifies CASNPQGLDQPQHF.

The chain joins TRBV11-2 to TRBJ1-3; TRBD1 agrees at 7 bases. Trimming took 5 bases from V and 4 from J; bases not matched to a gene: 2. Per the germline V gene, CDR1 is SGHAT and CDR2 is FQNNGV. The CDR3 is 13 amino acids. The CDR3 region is CASSQGGGNTIYF. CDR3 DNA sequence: TGTGCCAGCAGCCAGGGGGGAGGAAACACCATATATTTT.

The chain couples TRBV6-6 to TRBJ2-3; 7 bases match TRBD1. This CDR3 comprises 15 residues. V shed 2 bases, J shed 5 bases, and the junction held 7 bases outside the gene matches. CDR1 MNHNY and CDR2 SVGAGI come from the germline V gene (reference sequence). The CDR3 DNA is TGTGCCAGCAGTTACCTTCGGCAGGGGGTAGATACGCAGTATTTT. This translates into CASSYLRQGVDTQYF.

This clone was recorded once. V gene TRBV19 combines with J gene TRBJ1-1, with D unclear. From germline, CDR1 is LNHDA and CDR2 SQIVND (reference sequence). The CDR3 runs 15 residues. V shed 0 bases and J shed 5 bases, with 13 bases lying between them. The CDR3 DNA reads TGTGCCAGTAGTATAGATAAGGGAGTTAGGACTGAAGCTTTCTTT. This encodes CASSIDKGVRTEAFF. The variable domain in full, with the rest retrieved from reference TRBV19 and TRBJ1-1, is DGGITQSPKYLFRKEGQNVTLSCEQNLNHDAMYWYRQDPGQGLRLIYYSQIVNDFQKGDIAEGYSVSREKKESFPLTVTSAQKNPTAFYLCASSIDKGVRTEAFFGQGTRLTVV.

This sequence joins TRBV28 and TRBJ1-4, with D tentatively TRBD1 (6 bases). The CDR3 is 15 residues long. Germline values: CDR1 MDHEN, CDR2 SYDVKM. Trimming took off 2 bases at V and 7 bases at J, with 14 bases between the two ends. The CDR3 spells CASSLVRRGAEKLFF. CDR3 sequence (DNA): TGTGCCAGCAGTTTAGTCCGCCGGGGGGCTGAAAAACTGTTTTTT.

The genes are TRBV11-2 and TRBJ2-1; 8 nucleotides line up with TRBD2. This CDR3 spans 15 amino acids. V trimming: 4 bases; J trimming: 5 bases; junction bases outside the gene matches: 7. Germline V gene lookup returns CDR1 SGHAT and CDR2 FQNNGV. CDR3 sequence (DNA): TGTGCCAGCAGCTCCCTCCTAGCGGGCCACAATGAGCAGTTCTTC. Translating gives CASSSLLAGHNEQFF.

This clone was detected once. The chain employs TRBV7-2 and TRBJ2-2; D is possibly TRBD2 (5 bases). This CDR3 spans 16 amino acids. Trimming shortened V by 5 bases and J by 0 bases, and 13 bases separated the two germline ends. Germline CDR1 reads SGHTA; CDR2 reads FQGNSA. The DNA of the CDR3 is TGTGCCAGCAGCGACCGGACTTCCACGAACACCGGGGAGCTGTTTTTT. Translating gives CASSDRTSTNTGELFF.

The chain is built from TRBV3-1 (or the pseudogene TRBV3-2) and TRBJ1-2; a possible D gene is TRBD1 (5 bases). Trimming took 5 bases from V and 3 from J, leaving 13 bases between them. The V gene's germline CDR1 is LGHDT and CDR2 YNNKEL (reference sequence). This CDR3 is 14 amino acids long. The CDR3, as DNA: TGTGCCAGCAGCAACTCCAGGGAAGACTATGGCTACACCTTC. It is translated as CASSNSREDYGYTF.

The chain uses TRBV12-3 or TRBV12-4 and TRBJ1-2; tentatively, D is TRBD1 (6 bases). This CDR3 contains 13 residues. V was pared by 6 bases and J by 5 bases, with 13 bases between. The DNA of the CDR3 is TGTGCCAGCAGCAGGGACATTTTTTATGGCTACACCTTC. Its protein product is CASSRDIFYGYTF.

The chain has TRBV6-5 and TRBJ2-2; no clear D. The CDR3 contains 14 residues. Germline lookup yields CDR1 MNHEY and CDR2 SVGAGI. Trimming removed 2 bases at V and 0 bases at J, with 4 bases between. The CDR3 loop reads CASSYATNTGELFF. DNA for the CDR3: TGTGCCAGCAGTTACGCGACGAACACCGGGGAGCTGTTTTTT.

CDR3 sequence: CASSPTGIDGGYTF. The CDR3 DNA reads as TGTGCCAGCTCACCGACAGGGATTGATGGAGGCTACACCTTC. The chain recombines TRBV18 with TRBJ1-2; 7 bases fit TRBD1. V trimming: 3 bases; J trimming: 8 bases; junction bases outside the gene matches: 9. CDR3 length equals 14 residues. Germline-derived CDR1 and CDR2 are KGHSH and LQKENI.

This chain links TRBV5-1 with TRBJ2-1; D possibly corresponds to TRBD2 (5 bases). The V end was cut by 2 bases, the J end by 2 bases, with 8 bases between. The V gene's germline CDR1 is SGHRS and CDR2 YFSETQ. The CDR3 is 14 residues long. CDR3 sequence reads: CASSFRDTYNEQFF. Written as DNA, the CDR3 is TGCGCCAGCAGCTTCCGGGATACCTACAATGAGCAGTTCTTC. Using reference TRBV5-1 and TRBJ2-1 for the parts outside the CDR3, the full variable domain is KAGVTQTPRYLIKTRGQQVTLSCSPISGHRSVSWYQQTPGQGLQFLFEYFSETQRNKGNFPGRFSGRQFSNSRSEMNVSTLELGDSALYLCASSFRDTYNEQFFGPGTRLTVL.

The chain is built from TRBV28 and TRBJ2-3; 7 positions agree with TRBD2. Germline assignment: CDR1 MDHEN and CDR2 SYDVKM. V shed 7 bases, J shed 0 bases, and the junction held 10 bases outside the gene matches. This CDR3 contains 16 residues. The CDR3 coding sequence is TGTGCCAGCAAATTTCCCGGGGGGTTAAGCACAGATACGCAGTATTTT. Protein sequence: CASKFPGGLSTDTQYF.

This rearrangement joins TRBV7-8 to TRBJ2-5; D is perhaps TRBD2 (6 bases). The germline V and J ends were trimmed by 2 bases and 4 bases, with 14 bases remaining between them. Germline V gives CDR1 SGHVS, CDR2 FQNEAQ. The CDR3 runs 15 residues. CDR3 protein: CASSLRRGRGETQYF. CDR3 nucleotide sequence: TGTGCCAGCAGCTTAAGGCGGGGCCGGGGAGAGACCCAGTACTTC.

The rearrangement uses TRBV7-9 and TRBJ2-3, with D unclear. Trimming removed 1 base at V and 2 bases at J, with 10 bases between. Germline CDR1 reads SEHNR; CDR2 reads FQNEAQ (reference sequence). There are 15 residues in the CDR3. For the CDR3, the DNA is TGTGCCAGCAGCTTAGTCAGTGGGCTCACAGATACGCAGTATTTT. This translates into CASSLVSGLTDTQYF. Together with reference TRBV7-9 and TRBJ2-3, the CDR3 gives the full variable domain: DTGVSQNPRHKITKRGQNVTFRCDPISEHNRLYWYRQTLGQGPEFLTYFQNEAQLEKSRLLSDRFSAERPKGSFSTLEIQRTEQGDSAMYLCASSLVSGLTDTQYFGPGTRLTVL.

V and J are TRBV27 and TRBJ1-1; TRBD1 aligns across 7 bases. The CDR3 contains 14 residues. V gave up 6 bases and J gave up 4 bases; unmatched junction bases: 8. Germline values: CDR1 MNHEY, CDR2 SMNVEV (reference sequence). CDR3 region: CASSFTGVATEAFF. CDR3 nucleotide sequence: TGTGCCAGCAGCTTCACAGGGGTTGCCACTGAAGCTTTCTTT.